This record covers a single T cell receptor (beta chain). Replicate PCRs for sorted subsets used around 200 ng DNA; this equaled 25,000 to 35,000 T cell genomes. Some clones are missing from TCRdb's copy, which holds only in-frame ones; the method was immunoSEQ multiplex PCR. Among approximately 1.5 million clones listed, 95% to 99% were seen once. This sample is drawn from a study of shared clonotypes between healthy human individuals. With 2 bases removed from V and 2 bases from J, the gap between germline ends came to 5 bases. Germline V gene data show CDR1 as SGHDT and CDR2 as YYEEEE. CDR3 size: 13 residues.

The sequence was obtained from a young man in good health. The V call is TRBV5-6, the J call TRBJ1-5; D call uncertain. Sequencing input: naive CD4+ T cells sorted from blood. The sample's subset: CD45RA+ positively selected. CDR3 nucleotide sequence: TGTGCCAGCAGCTTACGGCGCAATCAGCCCCAGCATTTT. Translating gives CASSLRRNQPQHF.